These T cell receptor beta chains were read from a single sample in a study of blood T cell repertoires in COVID-19. The table came from immunoSEQ multiplex PCR; TCRdb's copy has only in-frame clones and leaves some out. This table has 250,000 to 300,000 clones, about three quarters appearing once. Sample: peripheral blood. The source is a woman over 75 with acute or convalescent COVID-19. The CDR3 runs from the conserved cysteine through the conserved F or W. Part of the rows lack a size; the others show once, few, many or a class for expanded clones.

TRBV27	few	TRBJ2-1	CASSLSWQNEQFF
TRBV2	-	TRBJ1-2	CASIRAGGNYGYTF
TRBV15	-	TRBJ2-3	CATSGGGNSDTQYF
TRBV11-2	many	TRBJ2-7	CASSSGSYEQYF
TRBV6-2/TRBV6-3	-	TRBJ1-1	CASSYSETGRTEAFF
TRBV3-1/TRBV3-2	-	TRBJ2-2	CASSTGVGELFF
TRBV5-1	-	TRBJ2-1	CASSLQTSGPYNEQFF
TRBV6-5	-	TRBJ1-1	CASSYTRVGEAFF
TRBV19	-	TRBJ2-6	CASNKSGASSGANVLTF
TRBV20-1	-	TRBJ1-1	CSAREGGGAFF
TRBV18	once	TRBJ1-6	CASSTAGTGIFSPLHF
TRBV5-1	-	TRBJ1-5	CASSLEGRQPQHF
TRBV5-1	-	TRBJ2-1	CASSLAVGALYNEQFF
TRBV28	-	TRBJ2-3	CASSLFGQIPQYF
TRBV5-1	-	TRBJ1-1	CASRPNTGMNTEAFF
TRBV27	-	TRBJ2-5	CASSLYRGQETQYF
TRBV28	-	TRBJ2-7	CASSRYEQYF
TRBV11-2	-	TRBJ1-1	CASSLGVRRDTEAFF
TRBV19	once	TRBJ2-3	CASSRGLAGGPSSDTQYF
TRBV6-4	once	TRBJ2-2	CASSRDRDTTGELFF
TRBV6-5	-	TRBJ1-2	CASSYSRQGGYGYTF
TRBV2	few	TRBJ2-3	CASSDRSARGDTQYF
TRBV6-2/TRBV6-3	-	TRBJ2-7	CASSYLLHRGRREQYF
TRBV19	-	TRBJ1-5	CASSATRVSRNQPQHF
TRBV28	-	TRBJ1-4	CASSLGGKTNEKLFF
TRBV27	-	TRBJ1-6	CASKQGAANSPLHF
TRBV19	-	TRBJ2-3	CASSTDRGFGEADTQYF
TRBV7-9	few	TRBJ1-3	CASSPQGYTIYF
TRBV4-1	-	TRBJ1-4	CASSLDGTGNEKLFF
TRBV6-5	-	TRBJ1-1	CASSTVNTEAFF
TRBV7-7	few	TRBJ1-6	CASSLDRVSPLHF
TRBV7-2	many	TRBJ2-2	CASSLGLAGELFF
TRBV9	-	TRBJ1-1	CASSVRGDYTEAFF
TRBV2	-	TRBJ2-7	CASSGLAAVPTEQYF
TRBV3-1/TRBV3-2	-	TRBJ1-6	CASRGQKNSPLHF
TRBV6-5	few	TRBJ1-4	CASSWGPTNEKLFF
TRBV5-1	few	TRBJ1-1	CASSWEGRDTEAFF
TRBV28	-	TRBJ1-5	CASSLGGTGDQPQHF
TRBV19	few	TRBJ2-7	CASQGEGYEQYF
TRBV10-3	-	TRBJ2-7	CAISGGTGSFYEQYF
TRBV19	-	TRBJ1-5	CASSIRRGEWQGDSNQPQHF